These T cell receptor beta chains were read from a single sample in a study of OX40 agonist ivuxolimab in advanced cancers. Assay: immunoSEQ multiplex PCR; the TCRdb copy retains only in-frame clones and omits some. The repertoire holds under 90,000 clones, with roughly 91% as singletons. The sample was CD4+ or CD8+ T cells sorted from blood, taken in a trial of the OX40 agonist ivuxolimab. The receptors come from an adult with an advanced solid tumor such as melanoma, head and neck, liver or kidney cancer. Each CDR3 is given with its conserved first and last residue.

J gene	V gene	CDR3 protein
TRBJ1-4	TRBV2	CASSERGQWGVLF
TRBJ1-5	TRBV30	CAWSVKGGNQPQHF
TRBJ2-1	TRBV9	CASSVEVAGAGNEQFF
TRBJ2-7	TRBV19	CASSLRAGPPEQYF
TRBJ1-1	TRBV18	CASSSWADTEAFF
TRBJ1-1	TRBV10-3	CAIRGQLSNTEAFF
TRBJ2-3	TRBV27	CASSQDGTGAGDTQYF
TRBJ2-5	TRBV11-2	CASSLVGSWEETQYF
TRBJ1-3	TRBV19	CASFEGHGNTIYF
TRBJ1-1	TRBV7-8	CASSFRQRMNTEAFF
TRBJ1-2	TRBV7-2	CASSLTRGEDYGYTF
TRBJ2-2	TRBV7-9	CASSLVGGAAGELFF
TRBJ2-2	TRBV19	CASSSWTGELFF
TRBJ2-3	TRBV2	CASSVGGGRTDTQYF
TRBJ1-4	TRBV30	CARQDPGDEKLFF
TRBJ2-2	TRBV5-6	CASSLIYGGNTGELFF